Included here is one TCR beta chain sequence, with context. Here immunoSEQ multiplex PCR was the method, and the copy in TCRdb shows in-frame clones only, minus some. The sample records fewer than 850,000 clones, approximately 79% being singletons. These data originate in a study of shared clonotypes between healthy human individuals. Sequenced material: memory CD4+ T cells sorted from blood. Subset indicated: CD45RA-negative fraction. This receptor was obtained from a woman aged 30 to 39 in good health.

The CDR3 protein is CASSRLPGTSGELFF. CDR3 nucleotide sequence: TGTGCCAGCAGCAGACTCCCGGGCACTAGCGGGGAGCTGTTTTTT. The rearrangement joins TRBV5-4 to TRBJ2-2, with D tentatively TRBD2 (5 bases). Germline loops: CDR1 SGHNT, CDR2 YYREEE (reference sequence). The CDR3 totals 15 residues. V dropped 4 bases and J dropped 7 bases, with 17 bases sitting between them.